Included here is one TCR beta chain sequence, with context. Its antigen target is currently unknown. Per-base qualities were not stored, and no clone one base away is much larger. This specimen comes from a study of cytomegalovirus exposure and HLA in healthy donors (dated by TCRdb to the late 2010s). Study-wide context: An earlier analysis of some 620 of the donors reported over 250 Gb of sequence data and some 110 million unique TCR beta sequences obtained from around 180 million T cells. Rather than drawing on any new phenotypic data, the later analysis identified candidate immune exposures from TCR beta sequences and the way those sequences occurred across donors. A later analysis re-analyzed previously published TCR beta repertoires from approximately 700 donors and added high-resolution HLA genotyping to study TCR occurrence patterns. Four or five DR-DQ haplotypes were handled as single units for association and clustering, since linkage in the cohort was strong. In addition to the first cohort of 666 subjects, a separate validation cohort of 120 different subjects was used. Every discovery cohort repertoire had been produced on one sequencing platform. Donor age, sex, ethnicity and CMV serostatus were compiled alongside the repertoire data. Of the 300 to 400 genotyped donors, over 65% fell in the genetic ancestry cluster associated with self-reported Caucasian donors. A later genetic analysis took genome-wide SNP genotypes for about 55% of the 666 donors and used that subset as a discovery cohort. Roughly 300 gigabases of sequencing data and around 88 million unique TCR sequences made up an early release that covered 500 to 650 HLA-typed donors. The study combined high-throughput TCR immunosequencing, statistical association of individual TCRs with disease status, and machine learning to predict cytomegalovirus infection status. The study aimed to test whether cataloging public T cell receptors could reveal signatures of past pathogen exposure. The study used immunosequencing to profile the T cell repertoires of several hundred subjects and linked those repertoires to cytomegalovirus serostatus. HLA typing covered class I and class II loci at four-digit resolution. The number of typed donors differed by locus: about 629-630 for A, B, C, DRB1 and DQB1; 500 to 550 for DQA1; 606 for DPA1; and roughly 470 for DPB1. An earlier analysis of about 620 of the donors applied high-throughput TCR beta sequencing to assess whether each TCR beta V gene segment acted as functional or pseudogenic. Among about 370 genotyped donors of the cohort, an average of around 250,000 unique TCR beta nucleotide sequences was sequenced per donor, of which about 20% were non-productive.

In total, fewer than 750 healthy bone marrow donors made up the cohort. At the time of sampling, every cohort member was nominally healthy, though immune exposures that went unrecorded were likely present. The donor was CMV seronegative and was included in the group of 352 seronegative cohort members. Each donor provided a peripheral blood sample, and peripheral blood mononuclear cells were used for TCR beta sequencing. Genomic DNA was extracted from the blood cell samples with the Qiagen DNeasy Blood Extraction Kit. Library generation was performed with the immunoSEQ multiplex PCR assay. The multiplex PCR relied on a mix of 60 forward primers for TCR Vbeta segments and 13 reverse primers for TCR Jbeta segments. Amplification of the CDR3 region of rearranged TCR beta genes was performed with a multiplex PCR assay on genomic DNA. On the Illumina HiSeq System, the amplified TCR beta libraries were sequenced as 87-base-pair reads. Under the source paper's analysis protocol: Across the 670 or so repertoires, a later analysis counted tens of millions of unique TCR beta chains, roughly 11 million of which were shared by at least two donors. A nearest-neighbor algorithm error-corrected the raw reads and collapsed the reads into unique sequences, merging closely related sequences to remove PCR and sequencing errors. V, D and J gene segments were assigned by aligning CDR3 sequences to IMGT reference sequences. For a sequence to be retained, a match of at least six nucleotides was required to both a V gene segment and a J gene segment. Rearrangements were classified as productive when the CDR3 lacked stop codons and remained in frame with V and J, and all other rearrangements were classified as non-productive. CDR3 was defined according to IMGT convention as the region running from the second conserved V-encoded cysteine to the conserved J-encoded phenylalanine. The earlier analysis of 550 to 650 of the donors excluded any sequence lacking an unambiguous match to a single V gene segment. An earlier analysis of around 600 of the donors classified V segments as functional when productive rearrangements were above 56.7% and as segregating when the standard deviation between donors was above 5%. A statistical classification framework was built to diagnose cytomegalovirus status from the catalog of TCR beta chain sequences. A later analysis assigned V and J genes by comparing TCR nucleotide sequences with IMGT/GENE-DB human TR gene sequences. In a later analysis, CDR3 sequences and most-parsimonious VDJ recombination scenarios were assigned using the TCRdist pipeline. In a later analysis, each TCR beta chain was defined by its CDR3 amino acid sequence together with its V-gene family, and reads without a unique V-gene family were excluded. To address suspected cross-contamination and a sequencing artifact, a later analysis removed several hundred highly shared, low-generation-probability nucleotide sequences. A later analysis calculated a clonal expansion index for each public chain from normalized within-repertoire ranks of inferred template counts. In a later analysis, generation probabilities were computed with a VDJ recombination model fitted to out-of-frame rearrangements, and the resulting probabilities were checked against IGoR. A later analysis scored TCR-TCR, TCR-HLA and TCR-CMV co-occurrence with hypergeometric tests, applying a repertoire-size bias correction to TCR pairs. A later analysis estimated false discovery rates by permuting HLA or CMV assignments 20 times. A later analysis grouped co-occurring TCRs with DBSCAN, adding TCRdist sequence similarity when clustering within HLA-allele-positive subsets. Co-occurrence clustering excluded repertoires with fewer than 30,000 or more than 120,000 public chains, plus five with anomalous nucleotide sharing. Not all clones reach the TCRdb copy of this immuneACCESS table, which keeps in-frame sequences only. Checked studies attribute under half of the gap to unresolved V genes and leave the rest unexplained. V, J and clone size reflect that table, while D and trimming were determined from the DNA. For this sample there are 37,000 or so clones; 81% appear just once. Clones ranked in the top ten supply about 9.3% of the sample.

The cysteine opens and the phenylalanine closes a CDR3 of 14 amino acids. Left in the record is the CDR3 DNA by itself, 42 bases read in frame from the first base. The germline V gene (reference sequence) specifies MNHEY as CDR1 and SMNVEV as CDR2. V lost 2 bases and J lost 5 bases; the stretch between them is 7 bases long. Summary of the overall study and its limitations: A few of the identified cytomegalovirus-associated TCR beta chains were confirmed in vitro to be specific for cytomegalovirus antigens. Broadly in line with IMGT annotations, most TCR beta V segments showed up in productive rearrangements about 90% or about 30% of the time in an earlier analysis of several hundred of the donors. At a false discovery rate of 0.05, a later analysis linked roughly 17,000 TCR beta sequences to specific HLA alleles. Correlated functional status among segregating V segments might reflect linkage disequilibrium, but an unknown experimental factor could not be ruled out. In a later genetic analysis, fewer N-insertions in productive TCRs were reported among donors in an Asian-associated ancestry cluster than the 666-donor mean. The classifier was reported to diagnose cytomegalovirus status with high specificity and sensitivity in both the original and validation cohorts. The study listed 150 to 200 TCR beta chains as associated with cytomegalovirus. A later analysis found that HLA-associated TCR beta chains were more clonally expanded and had lower generation probabilities than equally common non-associated chains. According to a later analysis, most CMV-associated TCR beta chains appeared to be HLA-restricted, and the HLA associations seemed to be driven largely by CMV exposure. Approximately 18 rarely observed V segments, including chromosome 9 orphons, were excluded from the earlier analysis of just under 600 of the donors because counts were too low. Most TCR sequences were observed very rarely across donors, whereas some public TCRs were present in many individuals. Some IMGT-functional V segments, including TRBV6-2 and TRBV6-3, could not be distinguished by the 87-base-pair reads and were therefore excluded. Because HLA typing was unavailable for some donors at each locus, only the typed subset was used in association tests. When HLA alleles, especially DR and DQ, strongly co-occurred, TCR associations were difficult to assign to individual alleles. In a later analysis, TCR association rates were found to vary across HLA loci, with the most associated TCRs seen for DRB1 alleles and the fewest for HLA-C alleles. A further reported finding was that TCR beta sequences accurately predicted the HLA-A and HLA-B alleles for most subjects in the first cohort. Roughly uniform sequencing depth across donors was assumed in presence/absence analyses, although this assumption may not hold. In a later analysis, several top co-occurrence clusters were reported to appear linked to parvovirus B19, influenza, CMV and Epstein-Barr virus. Only TCR beta chains were sequenced in this cohort, and the absence of alpha or paired-chain data limited detectable features. A group of highly shared sequence variants was considered likely to be a technical artifact of the sequencing pipeline. The authors suggested that the approach could potentially be extended to other disease states and immunological phenotypes. In a later genetic analysis, a missense DCLRE1C variant was associated with V-gene and J-gene trimming of TCR beta chains, and the association was replicated in an independent cohort. For the cohort, immune exposure information was limited to CMV serostatus.

The chain is made from TRBV27 and TRBJ1-6; the D gene cannot be resolved reliably. The sequencing input was PBMCs. This TCR came from a woman in her forties in good health and CMV-seronegative. CDR3 sequence: CASSLGRNNSPLHF. DNA sequence: TGTGCCAGCAGTTTAGGGAGGAATAATTCACCCCTCCACTTT.